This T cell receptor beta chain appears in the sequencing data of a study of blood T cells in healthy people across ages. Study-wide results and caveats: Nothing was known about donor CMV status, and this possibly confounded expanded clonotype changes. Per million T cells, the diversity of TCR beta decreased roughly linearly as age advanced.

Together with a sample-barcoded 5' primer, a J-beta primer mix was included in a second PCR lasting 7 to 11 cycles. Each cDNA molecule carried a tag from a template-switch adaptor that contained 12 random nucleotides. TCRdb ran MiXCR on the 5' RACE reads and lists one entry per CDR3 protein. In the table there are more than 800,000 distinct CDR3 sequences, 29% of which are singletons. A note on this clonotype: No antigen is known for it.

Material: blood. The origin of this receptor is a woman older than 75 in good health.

The CDR3 spells CASSQDKGTQPQHF. The CDR3 DNA sequence: TGCGCCAGCAGCCAAGATAAGGGAACTCAGCCCCAGCATTTT. The chain carries TRBV4-3 and TRBJ1-5, with D hard to call. Germline V CDR1 and CDR2: LGHNA, YSLEER. The germline V and J ends were trimmed by 0 bases and 6 bases, with 9 bases remaining between them. This CDR3 contains 14 residues.